The 18 T cell receptor beta chains listed next were all sequenced from one sample in a study of blood T cell repertoires in COVID-19 (dated by TCRdb to 2018 to 2021). The library was built by means of the immunoSEQ multiplex PCR assay. TCRdb holds this immuneACCESS table with in-frame rearrangements only. Some clones are missing; in checked studies, unresolved V genes explain under half, and the rest has no known cause. The sample table holds tens of thousands of clones, of which around four fifths were seen once. The ten largest clones add up to around 3% of the sample. Material for sequencing was peripheral blood. These receptors were collected from a man aged 50-60 years with acute or convalescent COVID-19.

The rearrangement uses TRBV6-5 and TRBJ1-2, with D possibly being TRBD1 (6 bases). V lost 0 bases and J 7 bases, leaving 9 bases between the germline ends. In germline, CDR1 is MNHEY, CDR2 SVGAGI. The CDR3 sequence is 13 residues long. The CDR3 spells CASSYSGASGYTF. The DNA for the CDR3 is TGTGCCAGCAGTTACTCGGGGGCTAGTGGCTACACCTTC.

The table lists this clone with a count of one. The chain carries TRBV6-2 or TRBV6-3 and TRBJ2-3, with D maybe TRBD2 (6 bases). Trimming removed 3 bases from V and 0 bases from J, with 7 bases in between. CDR1 and CDR2 from the germline V gene are MNHEY and SVGEGT. The CDR3 is 14 residues long. The CDR3 loop is CASSYSGSTDTQYF. The CDR3 DNA follows: TGTGCCAGCAGTTATAGCGGTAGCACAGATACGCAGTATTTT.

The chain's CDR3 is CASSHNSLVQETQYF. In nucleotides, the CDR3 is TGCGCCAGCAGCCACAATAGTCTGGTCCAAGAGACCCAGTACTTC. J is TRBJ2-5 and V is TRBV4-1; D remains ambiguous. CDR1 MGHRA and CDR2 YSYEKL come from the germline V gene. The V end was cut by 3 bases, the J end by 1 base, with 12 bases between. This CDR3 is built from 15 residues.

J is TRBJ1-5 and V is TRBV7-2, with D tentatively TRBD1 (5 bases). The CDR3 has 15 residues. V shed 5 bases and J shed 0 bases, with 11 bases lying between them. Germline CDR1 and CDR2: SGHTA and FQGNSA. The CDR3 region is CASSLARVSNQPQHF. The CDR3 DNA reads TGTGCCAGCAGCCTTGCCAGGGTTAGCAATCAGCCCCAGCATTTT. The full variable domain, rest sourced from reference TRBV7-2 and TRBJ1-5, is GAGVSQSPSNKVTEKGKDVELRCDPISGHTALYWYRQSLGQGLEFLIYFQGNSAPDKSGLPSDRFSAERTGGSVSTLTIQRTQQEDSAVYLCASSLARVSNQPQHFGDGTRLSIL.

This clone was counted between two and nine times. This chain connects TRBV4-1 to TRBJ1-2, with D perhaps matching TRBD1 (6 bases). The CDR3 extends over 15 amino acids. V lost 1 base to trimming and J lost 4 bases, with 13 bases between them. From germline, CDR1 is MGHRA and CDR2 YSYEKL. The CDR3 reads CASSQVGTSGYGYTF. CDR3 nucleotides: TGCGCCAGCAGCCAAGTTGGGACAAGCGGCTATGGCTACACCTTC.

CDR3 loop: CASSSGGRAVGGNQPQHF. The CDR3 bases are TGTGCCAGTAGTTCTGGGGGCAGGGCGGTGGGTGGCAATCAGCCCCAGCATTTT. The chain carries TRBV19 and TRBJ1-5, with a tentative D call TRBD1 (6 bases). This CDR3 has 18 amino acids. V dropped 5 bases and J dropped 2 bases, with 22 bases sitting between them. CDR1 and CDR2 (germline): LNHDA, SQIVND (reference sequence). Looking up the rest from reference TRBV19 and TRBJ1-5 gives the full variable domain: DGGITQSPKYLFRKEGQNVTLSCEQNLNHDAMYWYRQDPGQGLRLIYYSQIVNDFQKGDIAEGYSVSREKKESFPLTVTSAQKNPTAFYLCASSSGGRAVGGNQPQHFGDGTRLSIL.

The chain is built from TRBV5-1 and TRBJ2-7; D gene ambiguous. This CDR3 is built from 12 residues. V lost 0 bases, J lost 7 bases, and 8 bases lay in between. Germline V CDR1 and CDR2: SGHRS, YFSETQ. This CDR3 is CASSLEQWEQYF. CDR3 coding DNA: TGCGCCAGCAGCTTGGAACAGTGGGAGCAGTACTTC.

This sequence joins TRBV11-2 and TRBJ2-3, with 13 bases matching TRBD2. The CDR3 is made up of 16 amino acids. The germline CDR1 and CDR2 sequences are SGHAT and FQNNGV. V lost 5 bases to trimming and J lost 1 base; unmatched junction nucleotides: 3. For the CDR3, the DNA is TGTGCCAGCAGCCGACTAGCGGGGGGTGGCACAGATACGCAGTATTTT. Translating it yields CASSRLAGGGTDTQYF.

The chain uses TRBV5-6 and TRBJ1-1; D gene uncertain. This CDR3 spans 13 amino acids. Trimming shortened V by 2 bases and J by 4 bases, and 9 bases separated the two germline ends. CDR1 SGHDT and CDR2 YYEEEE come from the germline V gene. In DNA form, the CDR3 reads TGTGCCAGCAGCTTCAGTCCGGGCACTGAAGCTTTCTTT. This translates into CASSFSPGTEAFF. Filled out from reference TRBV5-6 and TRBJ1-1, the complete variable domain reads DAGVTQSPTHLIKTRGQQVTLRCSPKSGHDTVSWYQQALGQGPQFIFQYYEEEERQRGNFPDRFSGHQFPNYSSELNVNALLLGDSALYLCASSFSPGTEAFFGQGTRLTVV.

The genes are TRBV29-1 and TRBJ2-1; a possible D gene is TRBD2 (6 bases). Germline assignment: CDR1 SQVTM and CDR2 ANQGSEA. V dropped 6 bases and J dropped 0 bases, with 12 bases sitting between them. The CDR3 consists of 14 residues. The CDR3: CSVADGSSYNEQFF. The CDR3, as DNA: TGCAGCGTCGCGGACGGGAGCTCCTACAATGAGCAGTTCTTC.

This clone was counted only a few times. This chain connects TRBV6-6 to TRBJ2-1; 8 bases align to TRBD1. The trim removed 7 bases at V and 5 bases at J, leaving 4 bases unmatched. This CDR3 spans 13 amino acids. CDR1 is MNHNY and CDR2 is SVGAGI in the germline V gene (reference sequence). CDR3 DNA: TGTGCCAGCATGGACAGGGCCGACAATGAGCAGTTCTTC. This sequence encodes CASMDRADNEQFF.

The chain uses TRBV7-9 and TRBJ1-5; a weak D match, TRBD1 (5 bases). V lost 3 bases and J 2 bases, leaving 14 bases between the germline ends. The CDR3 totals 16 residues. Germline assignment: CDR1 SEHNR and CDR2 FQNEAQ (reference sequence). This CDR3 is CASSLAGSGGNQPQHF. The CDR3 nucleotides read TGTGCCAGCAGCTTGGCAGGGTCAGGAGGCAATCAGCCCCAGCATTTT.

The rearrangement links TRBV27 to TRBJ1-1; 11 bases match TRBD1. The CDR3 sequence is 12 residues long. Losses at the gene ends were 5 bases for V and 10 bases for J; bases not matched to a gene: 3. Germline CDR1 and CDR2: MNHEY and SMNVEV (reference sequence). The CDR3 nucleotides are TGTGCCAGCAGTGCGGACAGGGGGCGAGCTTTCTTT. The encoded protein is CASSADRGRAFF.

This clone was counted a single time. Other DNA sequences of this sample code for an identical CDR3. The V call is TRBV27, the J call TRBJ1-4, with D tentatively TRBD1 (6 bases). The germline gives CDR1 MNHEY, CDR2 SMNVEV (reference sequence). With 2 bases removed from V and 6 bases from J, the gap between germline ends came to 7 bases. The CDR3 has 13 amino acids. In DNA, the CDR3 is TGTGCCAGCAGTTTAGAGGGGGATGAAAAACTGTTTTTT. Its protein product is CASSLEGDEKLFF.

The chain couples TRBV7-9 to TRBJ1-2; D not resolved. The CDR3 loop spans 14 amino acids. V gave up 5 bases and J gave up 1 base, with 11 bases separating them. Germline CDR1 and CDR2: SEHNR and FQNEAQ (reference sequence). CDR3 residues: CASSPTTDNYGYTF. CDR3 bases: TGTGCCAGCAGCCCCACGACTGATAACTATGGCTACACCTTC.

The chain has TRBV5-1 and TRBJ2-1; 14 positions agree with TRBD2. The CDR3 is 16 amino acids. Trimming took 3 bases from V and 8 from J; bases not matched to a gene: 7. Germline lookup yields CDR1 SGHRS and CDR2 YFSETQ. CDR3 in amino acids: CASSYGPGLAGDEQFF. In nucleotides, the CDR3 is TGCGCCAGCAGCTACGGACCGGGACTAGCGGGAGATGAGCAGTTCTTC.

This clone appeared once. V and J are TRBV4-3 and TRBJ1-4; perhaps TRBD1 as D (5 bases). V was pared by 3 bases and J by 5 bases, with 10 bases between. The CDR3 runs 14 residues. Germline CDR1 LGHNA, CDR2 YSLEER. The CDR3 reads CASSQDTKNEKLFF. The CDR3 nucleotides are TGCGCCAGCAGCCAGGACACAAAGAATGAAAAACTGTTTTTT.

This clone has more than one count but fewer than ten. The chain has TRBV7-8 and TRBJ2-7; 11 bases fit TRBD2. V lost 7 bases to trimming and J lost 4 bases; unmatched junction nucleotides: 6. CDR1 is SGHVS and CDR2 is FQNEAQ in the germline V gene. The CDR3 has 14 residues. CDR3 sequence reads: CASTISGGAYEQYF. The DNA of the CDR3 is TGTGCCAGCACCATTAGCGGGGGGGCGTACGAGCAGTACTTC. The full variable domain, with the rest looked up from reference TRBV7-8 and TRBJ2-7, is GAGVSQSPRYKVAKRGQDVALRCDPISGHVSLFWYQQALGQGPEFLTYFQNEAQLDKSGLPSDRFFAERPEGSVSTLKIQRTQQEDSAVYLCASTISGGAYEQYFGPGTRLTVT.